The 14 T cell receptor beta chains reported below all come from one sample, sequenced in a study of T-cell memory formation after mild COVID-19. TCRdb itself ran the 5' RACE reads through MiXCR, one entry per CDR3 protein. Among fewer than 250,000 distinct CDR3 sequences, 15% were seen once, and the ten largest hold around 2.2%. Sequencing was performed on PBMCs or a T cell subset sorted from them (not recorded which). The receptors stem from an adult woman who had mild COVID-19 (a few samples of this study predate the infection). Cell type and time point are not known.

The chain employs TRBV6-2 or TRBV6-3 and TRBJ1-6; 7 nucleotides align to TRBD1. V was pared by 10 bases and J by 10 bases, with 16 bases of the junction left unmatched. The CDR3 contains 15 residues. Germline V gene data show CDR1 as MNHEY and CDR2 as SVGEGT. In DNA, the CDR3 is TGTGCCACCCAACCATTGGACAGGTTCGGCTCACCCCTCCACTTT. Protein: CATQPLDRFGSPLHF.

The chain recombines TRBV5-1 with TRBJ2-1, with TRBD1 matching over 7 bases. J was trimmed by 7 bases and V by 5 bases; bases with no gene match: 12. The CDR3 extends over 15 amino acids. Germline assignment: CDR1 SGHRS and CDR2 YFSETQ. CDR3 amino acids: CASRGTVSERNEQFF. In nucleotides, the CDR3 is TGCGCCAGCAGAGGGACAGTCAGCGAGCGTAATGAGCAGTTCTTC.

This clonotype has a handful of counts. The gene calls are TRBV6-2 or TRBV6-3 and TRBJ2-5; the match to TRBD1 covers 9 bases. J lost 7 bases, V lost 7 bases, and 10 bases had no gene match. The CDR3 loop spans 14 amino acids. CDR1 MNHEY and CDR2 SVGEGT come from the germline V gene. This chain's CDR3 is CASTQGQGHGTQYF. The CDR3 bases are TGTGCCAGCACGCAGGGACAGGGACATGGGACCCAGTACTTC.

The rearrangement joins TRBV20-1 to TRBJ1-2; 7 bases map to TRBD1. J was trimmed by 2 bases and V by 6 bases; bases with no gene match: 6. Per germline, CDR1 DFQATT and CDR2 SNEGSKA (reference sequence). This CDR3 spans 13 amino acids. CDR3 protein: CSADPTGNYGYTF. DNA of the CDR3: TGCAGTGCCGACCCGACAGGGAACTATGGCTACACCTTC.

This clonotype was detected many times. This rearrangement joins TRBV4-1 to TRBJ2-7; D unresolved. CDR3 length: 14 residues. From germline, CDR1 is MGHRA and CDR2 YSYEKL. Trimming stripped 4 bases from V and 1 base from J, with 11 bases between. DNA of the CDR3: TGCGCCAGCAGCCCCTTAACCGGGTCCTACGAGCAGTACTTC. Its protein product is CASSPLTGSYEQYF.

This clonotype was seen more than once but under ten times. The chain is built from TRBV27 and TRBJ1-1; D not resolved. V shed 8 bases and J shed 0 bases, with 13 bases lying between them. This CDR3 region has 14 residues. The germline V gene encodes CDR1 MNHEY and CDR2 SMNVEV (reference sequence). The CDR3 loop reads CASGPLRVNTEAFF. For the CDR3, the DNA is TGTGCCAGCGGTCCTCTCCGGGTGAACACTGAAGCTTTCTTT.

The chain combines TRBV7-9 with TRBJ2-3; 8 bases fit TRBD2. The CDR3 loop spans 14 amino acids. Unmatched junction bases numbered 11, after V lost 11 bases and J lost 4 bases. Germline CDR1 and CDR2: SEHNR and FQNEAQ (reference sequence). CDR3 residues: CAPGGEQTADTQYF. The DNA of the CDR3 is TGTGCCCCCGGGGGGGAACAAACGGCAGATACGCAGTATTTT.

In its sample, this clonotype was seen once. The chain employs TRBV3-1 and TRBJ2-2, with D unresolved. Germline V CDR1 and CDR2: LGHDT, YNNKEL (reference sequence). Between the trimmed V and J ends, which lost 1 base and 6 bases, there was a span of 9 bases. The CDR3 contains 14 residues. CDR3 nucleotide sequence: TGTGCCAGCAGCCAAGGACGACGCGCCGGGGAGCTGTTTTTT. This gives the protein CASSQGRRAGELFF.

This clonotype was counted between two and nine times. The rearrangement uses TRBV5-5 and TRBJ2-7; 10 bases align to TRBD2. Germline V gives CDR1 SGHKS, CDR2 YYEKEE (reference sequence). The CDR3 has 16 residues. V shed 0 bases and J 3 bases; nucleotides not matched to a gene: 6. The CDR3 here is CASSLALLAGGYEQYF. The CDR3 region has the DNA TGTGCCAGCAGCTTGGCCCTTTTAGCGGGAGGCTACGAGCAGTACTTC.

The chain's CDR3 is CASSQILTGEQFF. Here the CDR3 DNA reads TGTGCCAGCAGCCAAATACTAACGGGGGAGCAGTTCTTC. The V and J genes are TRBV3-1 and TRBJ2-1, with D perhaps TRBD2 (5 bases). V was cut by 2 bases and J by 10 bases, with 12 bases left in between. CDR1 LGHDT and CDR2 YNNKEL come from the germline V gene (reference sequence). CDR3 length: 13 residues.

This clonotype showed up just a few times. This chain connects TRBV6-5 to TRBJ2-5, with 7 bases aligning to TRBD2. Losses at the gene ends were 2 bases for V and 5 bases for J; bases not matched to a gene: 8. Germline V CDR1 and CDR2: MNHEY, SVGAGI. This CDR3 has 15 residues. CDR3 sequence reads: CASSYQAGEGETQYF. The CDR3 coding sequence is TGTGCCAGCAGTTACCAGGCGGGAGAGGGCGAGACCCAGTACTTC.

The J gene is TRBJ2-2, the V gene TRBV24-1; 8 nucleotides agree with TRBD1. Losses at the gene ends were 6 bases for V and 1 base for J; bases not matched to a gene: 9. From germline, CDR1 is KGHDR and CDR2 SFDVKD. The CDR3 sequence is 17 residues long. Written as DNA, the CDR3 is TGTGCCACCAGTTCAGGACAGGGATCGGGGAACACCGGGGAGCTGTTTTTT. It is translated as CATSSGQGSGNTGELFF.

A few counts support this clonotype. The chain has TRBV15 and TRBJ2-7; maybe TRBD1 (5 bases). The V end was cut by 4 bases, the J end by 4 bases, with 11 bases between. The CDR3 has 13 residues. The V gene's germline CDR1 is LNHNV and CDR2 YYDKDF (reference sequence). The CDR3 region is CATSTDRQYEQYF. The CDR3 DNA is TGTGCCACCAGCACCGACAGACAGTACGAGCAGTACTTC.

The genes are TRBV2 and TRBJ2-4; D gene ambiguous. V dropped 7 bases and J dropped 2 bases, with 12 bases sitting between them. The length of the CDR3 is 14 residues. CDR1 SNHLY and CDR2 FYNNEI come from the germline V gene. The CDR3 reads CASKGSYTKNIQYF. CDR3 in DNA: TGTGCCAGCAAGGGCAGCTACACCAAAAACATTCAGTACTTC.